The 5 T cell receptor beta chains reported below all come from one sample, sequenced in a study of neoadjuvant anti-PD-1 for oral cavity cancer. Time point indicated: after neoadjuvant nivolumab, at surgical resection. Assay used: immunoSEQ multiplex PCR; TCRdb lists only in-frame clones, some missing. The sample comprises 40,000 or so clones, more than 35% of which are singletons, and around 16% rests with the top ten. The input for sequencing was tumor tissue, taken after nivolumab (anti-PD-1) treatment. All receptors derive from a person between 40 and 85 years old with oral cavity squamous cell carcinoma.

The sample holds one count of this clone. The junction differs from germline at one of its ends, possibly a read error. The chain carries TRBV7-2 and TRBJ2-4, with D perhaps matching TRBD1 (5 bases). Per the germline V gene, CDR1 is SGHTA and CDR2 is FQGNSA. The CDR3 runs 13 residues. The CDR3 sequence is CASSLDQGNVQYF. CDR3 nucleotides: TGTGCCAGCAGCTTAGATCAGGGAAACGTTCAGTACTTC.

The chain is built from TRBV4-1 and TRBJ2-2; 13 bases are a match to TRBD2. V trimming: 4 bases; J trimming: 5 bases; junction bases outside the gene matches: 7. Germline assignment: CDR1 MGHRA and CDR2 YSYEKL. The CDR3 runs to 17 residues. The CDR3 DNA reads as TGCGCCAGCAGCCGCCGGACTAGCGGGGGACGTACCGGGGAGCTGTTTTTT. This translates into CASSRRTSGGRTGELFF.

V and J are TRBV11-2 and TRBJ2-7; TRBD1 aligns across 7 bases. Germline values: CDR1 SGHAT, CDR2 FQNNGV. The CDR3 contains 13 residues. J was trimmed by 4 bases and V by 3 bases; bases with no gene match: 3. The CDR3 sequence is CASSLGQTYEQYF. CDR3 nucleotide sequence: TGTGCCAGCAGCTTGGGACAGACTTACGAGCAGTACTTC. The full variable domain, completed using reference TRBV11-2 and TRBJ2-7, is EAGVAQSPRYKIIEKRQSVAFWCNPISGHATLYWYQQILGQGPKLLIQFQNNGVVDDSQLPKDRFSAERLKGVDSTLKIQPAKLEDSAVYLCASSLGQTYEQYFGPGTRLTVT.

The J gene is TRBJ2-3, the V gene TRBV9; 11 bases line up with TRBD2. The CDR3 is 16 residues long. V trimming: 1 base; J trimming: 2 bases; junction bases outside the gene matches: 3. CDR1 is SGDLS, CDR2 YYNGEE, per germline. In DNA form, the CDR3 reads TGTGCCAGCAGCGTATCGACTAGCGGGACCACAGATACGCAGTATTTT. It yields the protein CASSVSTSGTTDTQYF.

The chain employs TRBV4-2 and TRBJ2-5; 7 bases are shared with TRBD2. Germline CDR1 LGHNA, CDR2 YNFKEQ. This CDR3 has 16 residues. The V gene end was trimmed by 0 bases and the J gene end by 2 bases; junction bases not matched to a gene: 6. CDR3 DNA: TGTGCCAGCAGCCAAGATGGGAGGGCAATGCAAGAGACCCAGTACTTC. Its protein product is CASSQDGRAMQETQYF.